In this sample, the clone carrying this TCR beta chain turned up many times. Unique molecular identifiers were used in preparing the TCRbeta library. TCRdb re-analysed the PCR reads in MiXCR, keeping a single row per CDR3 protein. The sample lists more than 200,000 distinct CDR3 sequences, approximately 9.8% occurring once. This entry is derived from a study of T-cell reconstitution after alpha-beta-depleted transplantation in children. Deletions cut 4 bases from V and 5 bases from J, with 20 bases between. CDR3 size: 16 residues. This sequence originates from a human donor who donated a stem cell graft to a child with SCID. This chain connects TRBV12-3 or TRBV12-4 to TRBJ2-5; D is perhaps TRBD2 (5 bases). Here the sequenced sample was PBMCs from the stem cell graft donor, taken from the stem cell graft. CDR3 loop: CASSSARLAGGETQYF. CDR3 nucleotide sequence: TGTGCCAGCAGTTCCGCCCGGCTAGCAGGCGGGGAGACCCAGTACTTC.